Listed here is a single T cell receptor (delta chain). Its antigen is not identified. The CDR3 spans 14 residues. Trimming pared 2 bases from V and 1 base from J, leaving 8 bases between. CDR1 is TSWWSYY and CDR2 is QGS in the germline V gene. These data are taken from a study of Vδ1+ human thymocytes. Study-wide findings and caveats: Thymic TRG and TRD repertoires appeared highly polyclonal. Unlike peripheral blood Vdelta1+ controls, thymic delta-chain sequences included around 21% Vdelta2 and few Vdelta3.

Sequences come from RNA converted to cDNA by reverse transcription. Multiplex PCR used pooled V-gene forward primers and a constant-region reverse primer to amplify CDR3s. TCRdb re-called the multiplex PCR reads using CATT. The table shows about 25,000 delta-chain clones, with around 7.7% occurring only once. Purity of the sorted Vdelta1+ thymocytes ranged from 98% to 99.6%. The rearrangement uses TRDV1 and TRDJ1; D unclear. The TCR comes from a girl under three years old who had congenital heart surgery. Sequenced input: Vdelta1+ gamma-delta thymocytes from the thymus. Regarding subset: FACS-sorted CD3+ TCRalphabeta- TCRVdelta1+ TCRVdelta2- thymocytes. The CDR3, as DNA: TGTGCTCTTGGGGAATTGTGTGCCACCGATAAACTCATCTTT. Translated, it gives CALGELCATDKLIF.